This T cell receptor beta chain was sequenced during a study of control samples from healthy donors and cancer patients. This clone was seen just once. The CDR3 is made up of 16 amino acids. V was shortened by 5 bases and J by 0 bases, with 13 bases between the two germline ends. Germline values: CDR1 SGHDN, CDR2 FVKESK. Measured with immunoSEQ multiplex PCR; TCRdb has only the in-frame clones, and not every one. The sample records just over 150,000 clones, roughly 90% being singletons. The specimen sequenced was blood. This chain uses TRBV14 with TRBJ1-4; D is ambiguous. This TCR was recovered from a young man in good health. As DNA, the CDR3 is TGTGCCAGCAGCGTAGCAGGCCTTACAACTAATGAAAAACTGTTTTTT. This codes for CASSVAGLTTNEKLFF.